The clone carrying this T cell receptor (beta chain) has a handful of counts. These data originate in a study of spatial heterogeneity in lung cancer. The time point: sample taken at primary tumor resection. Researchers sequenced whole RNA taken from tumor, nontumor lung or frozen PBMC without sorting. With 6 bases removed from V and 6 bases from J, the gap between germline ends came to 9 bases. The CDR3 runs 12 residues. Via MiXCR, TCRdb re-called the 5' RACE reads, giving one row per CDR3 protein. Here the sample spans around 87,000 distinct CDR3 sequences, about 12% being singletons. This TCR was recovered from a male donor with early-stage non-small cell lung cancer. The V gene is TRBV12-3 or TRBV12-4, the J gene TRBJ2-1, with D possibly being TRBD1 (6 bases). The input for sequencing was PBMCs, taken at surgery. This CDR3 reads CASSRQANEQFF. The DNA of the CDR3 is TGTGCCAGCAGCCGACAGGCCAATGAGCAGTTCTTC.